The 2 T cell receptor beta chains reported below all come from one sample, sequenced in a study of cytomegalovirus exposure and HLA in healthy donors. The PCR employed 60 Vbeta primers together with 13 Jbeta primers. The table came from immunoSEQ multiplex PCR; TCRdb's copy has only in-frame clones and leaves some out. The sample records some 120,000 clones, about 80% being singletons. Sample: PBMCs. The receptors come from a man aged 25 to 40 in good health and CMV-seropositive.

The rearrangement links TRBV29-1 to TRBJ2-1; D unresolved. The CDR3 runs to 12 residues. V was shortened by 5 bases and J by 3 bases, with 8 bases between the two germline ends. In germline, CDR1 is SQVTM, CDR2 ANQGSEA. The CDR3 nucleotides read TGCAGCGTTACCAGTCTCTACAATGAGCAGTTCTTC. It yields the protein CSVTSLYNEQFF.

The rearrangement links TRBV6-1 to TRBJ1-3; perhaps TRBD1 as D (6 bases). The V end was cut by 8 bases, the J end by 0 bases, with 8 bases between. CDR1 and CDR2 (germline): MNHNS, SASEGT. The CDR3 is 13 amino acids. The CDR3 region is CASRTVSGNTIYF. As DNA, the CDR3 is TGTGCCAGCCGGACAGTCTCTGGAAACACCATATATTTT.